The 29 T cell receptor beta chains below all came from one sample that was sequenced in a study of vaccination and CD4 T cells after COVID-19. The treatment denotes: roughly ten-day PBMC culture with coronavirus spike peptide pools or control peptides (ViraFEST assay). Gathering of the CD4+ T cells, from the unexposed donor, took place before the COVID-19 pandemic (2011-2018). With the Oncomine TCR Beta short-read assay, DNA from cultured CD4+ T cells was sequenced. TCRdb independently ran MiXCR on the PCR reads; one entry per CDR3 protein. Of 5,500 to 7,000 distinct CDR3 sequences detected, about 44% appear once; the ten largest clones hold more than 20%. The antigens these receptors bind are not known. The sample comprised CD4+ T cells from blood, cultured in vitro. The receptors here all came from a human donor in good health.

The chain combines TRBV11-2 with TRBJ2-7; D gene unclear. Germline V CDR1 and CDR2: SGHAT, FQNNGV. This CDR3 region has 11 residues. Trimming cost V 5 bases and J 0 bases, with 2 bases left between them. CDR3 residues: CASSPSYEQYF. For the CDR3, the DNA is TGTGCCAGCAGCCCCTCCTACGAGCAGTACTTC.

V usage is TRBV5-1 and J usage is TRBJ1-1, with TRBD1 matching 8 bases. The CDR3 consists of 15 residues. CDR1 is SGHRS, CDR2 YFSETQ, per germline. The J segment lost 4 bases and the V segment lost 0 bases, leaving 5 bases of the junction unmatched. CDR3 residues: CASSLATTGGTEAFF. The CDR3 region has the DNA TGCGCCAGCAGCTTGGCCACCACAGGGGGCACTGAAGCTTTCTTT. Full variable domain (missing parts from reference TRBV5-1 and TRBJ1-1): KAGVTQTPRYLIKTRGQQVTLSCSPISGHRSVSWYQQTPGQGLQFLFEYFSETQRNKGNFPGRFSGRQFSNSRSEMNVSTLELGDSALYLCASSLATTGGTEAFFGQGTRLTVV.

This clonotype was observed a handful of times. The J gene is TRBJ2-5, the V gene TRBV24-1; D unresolved. In germline, CDR1 is KGHDR, CDR2 SFDVKD. The CDR3 is made up of 13 amino acids. The V end lost 2 bases, the J end lost 5 bases, and 8 bases lay between the germline ends. The CDR3 bases are TGTGCCACCAGTGATTACCCGGATGAGACCCAGTACTTC. Its translation: CATSDYPDETQYF.

This clonotype was picked up a small number of times. The rearrangement joins TRBV7-2 to TRBJ1-5, with D perhaps TRBD1 (5 bases). Trimming cost V 2 bases and J 4 bases, with 12 bases left between them. CDR3 size: 15 residues. Per germline, CDR1 SGHTA and CDR2 FQGNSA. The CDR3 bases are TGTGCCAGCAGCTTATTTCAGGGTGGGAATCAGCCCCAGCATTTT. Residues: CASSLFQGGNQPQHF.

In this sample, this clonotype turned up a few times. The V and J genes are TRBV6-5 and TRBJ2-2; D possibly corresponds to TRBD1 (5 bases). The CDR3 extends over 12 amino acids. Looked up from germline, CDR1 is MNHEY and CDR2 is SVGAGI. V shed 4 bases and J shed 8 bases, with 8 bases lying between them. The CDR3 protein is CASSLQAGELFF. In DNA, the CDR3 is TGTGCCAGCAGTTTACAGGCGGGGGAGCTGTTTTTT.

This clonotype was seen more than once but under ten times. The genes are TRBV7-9 and TRBJ1-3, with D unresolved. Between the trimmed V and J ends, which lost 6 bases and 2 bases, there was a span of 11 bases. The CDR3 sequence is 14 residues long. CDR1 SEHNR and CDR2 FQNEAQ come from the germline V gene (reference sequence). The CDR3 DNA follows: TGTGCCAGCAGTGTTACAGCGGCTGGAAACACCATATATTTT. This sequence encodes CASSVTAAGNTIYF.

This clonotype was detected a few times. The V call is TRBV6-2 or TRBV6-3, the J call TRBJ1-1; D perhaps matches TRBD1 (6 bases). The V end lost 6 bases, the J end lost 6 bases, and 14 bases lay between the germline ends. Germline CDR1 reads MNHEY; CDR2 reads SVGEGT. There are 13 residues in the CDR3. This CDR3 reads CASRTSRGPEAFF. The DNA of the CDR3 is TGTGCCAGCAGAACAAGTCGGGGGCCTGAAGCTTTCTTT.

This clonotype was found once. The gene calls are TRBV5-1 and TRBJ2-5; 8 bases fit TRBD2. With 3 bases clipped from V and 5 bases from J, the junction kept 18 bases outside the gene matches. The CDR3 is 18 residues long. Germline-derived CDR1 and CDR2 are SGHRS and YFSETQ. CDR3 region: CASSYLNSGLVRGETQYF. The CDR3 DNA is TGCGCCAGCAGCTATTTAAACTCGGGACTAGTAAGAGGGGAGACCCAGTACTTC. Looking up the rest from reference TRBV5-1 and TRBJ2-5 gives the full variable domain: KAGVTQTPRYLIKTRGQQVTLSCSPISGHRSVSWYQQTPGQGLQFLFEYFSETQRNKGNFPGRFSGRQFSNSRSEMNVSTLELGDSALYLCASSYLNSGLVRGETQYFGPGTRLLVL.

V usage is TRBV5-4 and J usage is TRBJ2-3; 9 nucleotides align to TRBD2. Germline V gene data show CDR1 as SGHNT and CDR2 as YYREEE (reference sequence). The CDR3 is made up of 15 amino acids. Trimming took 0 bases from V and 9 from J; bases not matched to a gene: 8. CDR3 nucleotides: TGTGCCAGCAGCTTGGATGGCGGGGGGGCGGGAACGCAGTATTTT. It translates to CASSLDGGGAGTQYF.

The chain joins TRBV6-2 or TRBV6-3 to TRBJ1-1; D possibly corresponds to TRBD1 (5 bases). The CDR3 runs to 14 residues. The V gene's germline CDR1 is MNHEY and CDR2 SVGEGT. V lost 3 bases, J lost 5 bases, and 13 bases lay in between. The DNA of the CDR3 is TGTGCCAGCAGTTATGATTCGGCAGGGACTGAAGCTTTCTTT. It specifies CASSYDSAGTEAFF.

The chain is built from TRBV5-1 and TRBJ1-1; D is unresolved. Germline V gene sequence: CDR1 SGHRS, CDR2 YFSETQ. Trimming removed 6 bases from V and 7 bases from J, with 25 bases in between. The CDR3 is 16 residues long. CDR3 amino acids: CASKRENTPGLDEAFF. CDR3 DNA: TGCGCCAGCAAGCGGGAGAACACCCCCGGGTTGGATGAAGCTTTCTTT.

The CDR3 DNA sequence: TGTGCCAGCAGCCCCCAGATACACTATGGCTACACCTTC. Translating it yields CASSPQIHYGYTF. V gene TRBV7-2 combines with J gene TRBJ1-2; the D is unclear. V lost 5 bases and J 3 bases, leaving 10 bases between the germline ends. CDR1 is SGHTA and CDR2 is FQGNSA in the germline V gene. The CDR3 has 13 residues.

This clonotype was seen a handful of times. The chain is built from TRBV27 and TRBJ2-1; maybe TRBD2 (5 bases). From germline, CDR1 is MNHEY and CDR2 SMNVEV (reference sequence). The CDR3 is 16 residues long. V was shortened by 3 bases and J by 0 bases, with 12 bases between the two germline ends. CDR3 sequence (DNA): TGTGCCAGCAGTTTGGTGACGGGAAGCTCCTACAATGAGCAGTTCTTC. Translating it yields CASSLVTGSSYNEQFF.

This sequence joins TRBV28 and TRBJ2-7; the D gene is possibly TRBD1 (6 bases). The V and J ends lost 2 bases and 0 bases respectively, with 11 bases between them. This CDR3 is built from 15 residues. The germline V gene has CDR1 MDHEN and CDR2 SYDVKM. As DNA, the CDR3 is TGTGCCAGCAGTTTACCGCAGGGGAACTCCTACGAGCAGTACTTC. Translating it yields CASSLPQGNSYEQYF.

The table lists this clonotype with a few counts. This chain joins TRBV28 and TRBJ1-2, with a weak D call TRBD1 (5 bases). The ends were cut back, 5 bases at V and 3 bases at J, with 25 bases in the middle. The germline CDR1 and CDR2 sequences are MDHEN and SYDVKM. This CDR3 has 18 amino acids. Written as DNA, the CDR3 is TGTGCCAGCAGTCCTGTTGTCAACAACCCAGGGAAGGACTATGGCTACACCTTC. Translation gives CASSPVVNNPGKDYGYTF.

This rearrangement joins TRBV7-8 to TRBJ2-7, with TRBD2 as a possible D gene (6 bases). This CDR3 is 14 amino acids long. V gave up 8 bases and J gave up 2 bases, with 16 bases separating them. Germline V gene data show CDR1 as SGHVS and CDR2 as FQNEAQ. CDR3 nucleotides: TGTGCCAGCGCCTTAGCGGAAGGGGCCTACGAGCAGTACTTC. Residues: CASALAEGAYEQYF.

This clonotype came up a few times. The chain employs TRBV7-2 and TRBJ1-2, with D possibly TRBD1 on 6 matching bases. Germline values: CDR1 SGHTA, CDR2 FQGNSA. The CDR3 length is 13 residues. Trimming cost V 5 bases and J 6 bases, with 13 bases left between them. CDR3 bases: TGTGCCAGCAGCAAAGCACAGGGAAATGGCTACACCTTC. It yields the protein CASSKAQGNGYTF.

By proportion, this clonotype is medium-sized (0.01 to 0.1%). The chain recombines TRBV7-8 with TRBJ2-7, with TRBD2 identical over 14 bases. The CDR3 extends over 16 amino acids. V lost 5 bases and J lost 6; bases outside the gene matches: 9. Germline V gene data show CDR1 as SGHVS and CDR2 as FQNEAQ. CDR3 residues: CASSPMGLAGAGEQYF. The CDR3, as DNA: TGTGCCAGCAGCCCTATGGGACTAGCGGGAGCGGGCGAGCAGTACTTC.

Concerning this clonotype itself: The germline gene is not matched at one end of the junction; a read error may be the cause. V and J are TRBV29-1 and TRBJ2-1; the D is unclear. The CDR3 spans 11 residues. Germline V gene lookup returns CDR1 SQVTM and CDR2 ANQGSEA. CDR3 protein: CNVVTYNEQFF. CDR3 nucleotide sequence: TGCAACGTTGTCACCTACAATGAGCAGTTCTTC.

The chain is built from TRBV6-2 or TRBV6-3 and TRBJ2-2; 12 bases align to TRBD2. This CDR3 contains 16 residues. Germline CDR1 and CDR2: MNHEY and SVGEGT. The ends lost 6 bases at V and 4 bases at J; junction bases unmatched: 6. This chain's CDR3 is CASSSLAGGPTGELFF. The DNA for the CDR3 is TGTGCCAGCAGCTCCCTAGCGGGGGGGCCCACCGGGGAGCTGTTTTTT.

This clonotype was seen a handful of times. This chain uses TRBV20-1 with TRBJ1-5; D perhaps matches TRBD1 (6 bases). The CDR3 is 17 residues long. CDR1 and CDR2 from the germline V gene are DFQATT and SNEGSKA (reference sequence). Trimming shortened V by 1 base and J by 1 base, and 17 bases separated the two germline ends. The DNA of the CDR3 is TGCAGTGCTAGAGTCCCGGGGGGCCTCGGAAGCAATCAGCCCCAGCATTTT. Translated: CSARVPGGLGSNQPQHF.

This clonotype has only a few counts. The V call is TRBV19, the J call TRBJ1-1, with D perhaps matching TRBD1 (5 bases). Per the germline V gene, CDR1 is LNHDA and CDR2 is SQIVND (reference sequence). The CDR3 runs to 13 residues. Deletions cut 7 bases from V and 5 bases from J, with 14 bases between. The CDR3 DNA sequence: TGTGCCAGTACGGAAGGGGCGCGTACTGAAGCTTTCTTT. Its protein product is CASTEGARTEAFF.

J is TRBJ2-7 and V is TRBV19, with TRBD1 identical over 9 bases. Germline values: CDR1 LNHDA, CDR2 SQIVND (reference sequence). This CDR3 has 13 amino acids. The V gene end was trimmed by 4 bases and the J gene end by 9 bases; junction bases not matched to a gene: 7. CDR3 in amino acids: CASSRTGEGWQYF. In nucleotides, the CDR3 is TGTGCCAGTAGTAGGACAGGGGAAGGGTGGCAGTACTTC. The whole variable domain, filled in from reference TRBV19 and TRBJ2-7, reads DGGITQSPKYLFRKEGQNVTLSCEQNLNHDAMYWYRQDPGQGLRLIYYSQIVNDFQKGDIAEGYSVSREKKESFPLTVTSAQKNPTAFYLCASSRTGEGWQYFGPGTRLTVT.

The sample holds a few counts of this clonotype. J is TRBJ1-3 and V is TRBV4-1; D may be TRBD1 (6 bases). Trimming removed 1 base from V and 5 bases from J, with 12 bases in between. The CDR3 length is 15 residues. Germline V gene sequence: CDR1 MGHRA, CDR2 YSYEKL. The CDR3 DNA sequence: TGCGCCAGCAGCCAAGGCCCCGGGACACGAAACACCATATATTTT. Its translation is CASSQGPGTRNTIYF.

This clonotype was detected a few times. CDR3 residues: CATRQGASYGYTF. The CDR3 bases are TGTGCCACCCGACAGGGGGCTAGTTATGGCTACACCTTC. The chain combines TRBV19 with TRBJ1-2; TRBD1 matches at 10 bases. The germline V gene has CDR1 LNHDA and CDR2 SQIVND (reference sequence). The V segment lost 10 bases and the J segment 5 bases; nucleotides outside the gene matches: 7. The CDR3 runs to 13 residues.

This clonotype has only a few counts. CDR3 residues: CASSSAGTGYSGNTIYF. The CDR3 DNA sequence: TGTGCCAGCAGTTCGGCCGGGACAGGGTATTCTGGAAACACCATATATTTT. The chain couples TRBV6-5 to TRBJ1-3; TRBD1 matches 9 bases. In germline, CDR1 is MNHEY, CDR2 SVGAGI. The CDR3 runs to 17 residues. With V trimmed by 4 bases and J by 1 base, 8 bases remained unmatched.

This chain joins TRBV27 and TRBJ2-4, with TRBD2 matching 14 bases. This CDR3 is built from 17 residues. The trim removed 5 bases at V and 7 bases at J, leaving 10 bases unmatched. Germline CDR1 and CDR2: MNHEY and SMNVEV (reference sequence). CDR3 sequence: CASSLLGLAGVRNIQYF. The CDR3, as DNA: TGTGCCAGCAGTCTCCTGGGACTAGCGGGAGTCCGGAACATTCAGTACTTC.

This clonotype was observed a handful of times. This rearrangement joins TRBV28 to TRBJ1-2; a weak D match, TRBD1 (6 bases). Germline V gives CDR1 MDHEN, CDR2 SYDVKM. The CDR3 has 17 residues. V dropped 1 base and J dropped 8 bases, with 23 bases sitting between them. CDR3 residues: CASSLFVNREDFKGYTF. The CDR3 DNA reads TGTGCCAGCAGTTTATTCGTTAACAGGGAAGATTTTAAGGGCTACACCTTC.

This rearrangement joins TRBV20-1 to TRBJ1-1, with D perhaps matching TRBD1 (5 bases). The ends were cut back, 6 bases at V and 6 bases at J, with 11 bases in the middle. The CDR3 has 11 amino acids. In germline, CDR1 is DFQATT, CDR2 SNEGSKA (reference sequence). CDR3 protein: CSAPGPAEAFF. The CDR3 nucleotides are TGCAGTGCCCCGGGACCAGCTGAAGCTTTCTTT.